Each of the 2 T cell receptor beta chains below was sequenced from the same sample in a study of cytomegalovirus exposure and HLA in healthy donors. 60 Vbeta and 13 Jbeta primers were used in PCR. Measured with immunoSEQ multiplex PCR; TCRdb has only the in-frame clones, and not every one. This listing includes under 130,000 clones. Input material: PBMCs. The receptors here all came from a man between 50 and 59 years old in good health and CMV-seronegative.

The CDR3 here is CASSARTGYNGELFF. The CDR3, as DNA: TGTGCCAGCAGCGCCCGGACAGGGTATAACGGGGAGCTGTTTTTT. The chain uses TRBV9 and TRBJ2-2; TRBD1 aligns across 8 bases. Germline trimming cut 3 bases from V and 7 bases from J; bases unmatched to any gene: 8. The CDR3 sequence is 15 residues long. CDR1 SGDLS and CDR2 YYNGEE come from the germline V gene.

This chain uses TRBV6-4 with TRBJ1-2, with 9 nucleotides matching TRBD1. Germline trimming cut 6 bases from V and 5 bases from J; bases unmatched to any gene: 10. The CDR3 has 15 amino acids. The germline CDR1 and CDR2 sequences are MRHNA and SNTAGT. CDR3 DNA sequence: TGTGCCAGCAGGACATGGGACAGGGAACCTTATGGCTACACCTTC. This gives the protein CASRTWDREPYGYTF.